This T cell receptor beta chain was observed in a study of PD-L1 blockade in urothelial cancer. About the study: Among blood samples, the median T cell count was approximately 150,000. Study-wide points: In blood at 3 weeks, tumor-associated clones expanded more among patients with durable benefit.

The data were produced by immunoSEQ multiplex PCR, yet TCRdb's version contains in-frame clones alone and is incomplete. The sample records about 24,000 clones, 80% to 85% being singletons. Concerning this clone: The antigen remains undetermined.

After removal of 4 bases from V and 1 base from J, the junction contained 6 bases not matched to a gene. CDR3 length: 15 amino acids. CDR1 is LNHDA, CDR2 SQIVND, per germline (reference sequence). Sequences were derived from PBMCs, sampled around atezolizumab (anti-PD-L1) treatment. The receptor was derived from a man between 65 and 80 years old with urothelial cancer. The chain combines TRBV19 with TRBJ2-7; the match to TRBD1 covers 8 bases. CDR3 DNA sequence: TGTGCCAGTAGTAGTCTCACAGGGGGTTCCTACGAGCAGTACTTC. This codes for CASSSLTGGSYEQYF.